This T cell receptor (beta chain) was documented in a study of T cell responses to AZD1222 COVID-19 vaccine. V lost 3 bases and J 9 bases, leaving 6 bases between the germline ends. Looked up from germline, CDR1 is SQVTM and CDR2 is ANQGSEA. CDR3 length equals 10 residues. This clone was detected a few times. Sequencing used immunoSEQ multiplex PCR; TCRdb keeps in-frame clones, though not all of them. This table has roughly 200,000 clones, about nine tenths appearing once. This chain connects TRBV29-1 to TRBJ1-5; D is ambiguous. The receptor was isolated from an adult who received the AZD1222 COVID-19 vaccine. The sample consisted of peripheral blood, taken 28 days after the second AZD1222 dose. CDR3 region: CSVDIPPQHF. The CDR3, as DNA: TGCAGCGTTGATATCCCGCCCCAGCATTTT.